Detailed here is one TCR beta chain. Its antigen is as yet unknown. These data originate in a study of T cell responses to AZD1222 COVID-19 vaccine. General study points: Targeting of unmutated variant regions was reportedly seen in nearly half of spike-specific TCRs. Recipients of AZD1222 seropositive at baseline numbered only 6 or 7. Females outnumbered males among donors, who were mostly white British; clonal diversity was possibly underestimated. Spike was spanned by vaccine-associated CD4 TCRs, which were dominant at 160-218 and 743-854.

The data were produced by immunoSEQ multiplex PCR, yet TCRdb's version contains in-frame clones alone and is incomplete. In the table there are roughly 250,000 clones, 93% of which are singletons. Germline CDR1 reads MGHRA; CDR2 reads YSYEKL. Between the trimmed V and J ends, which lost 0 bases and 4 bases, there was a span of 9 bases. The CDR3 totals 14 residues. Sequencing used peripheral blood, obtained on day 0 of AZD1222 vaccination. The sequence was collected from an adult in good health. The chain carries TRBV4-1 and TRBJ1-1; no firm D call. The CDR3 nucleotides read TGCGCCAGCAGCCAAGATCTGTCGGGCACTGAAGCTTTCTTT. Translation gives CASSQDLSGTEAFF.